What follows are 19 T cell receptor beta chains derived from one specimen sequenced in a study of T cell changes during pregnancy in multiple sclerosis. Profiled with immunoSEQ multiplex PCR; TCRdb holds only in-frame clones, not every one. The table includes about 60,000 clones, around 92% detected once. The source material was peripheral blood, sampled in the first trimester of pregnancy. Source of these receptors: a female donor with multiple sclerosis, enrolled in a pregnancy study.

CDR3 DNA sequence: TGCGCCAGCAGCCAAGTACTAGCGGAATCCTACGAGCAGTACTTC. It encodes CASSQVLAESYEQYF. V and J are TRBV4-3 and TRBJ2-7, with TRBD2 identical over 8 bases. The trim removed 1 base at V and 1 base at J, leaving 3 bases unmatched. Per germline, CDR1 LGHNA and CDR2 YSLEER. The CDR3 is 15 residues long.

The chain uses TRBV7-3 and TRBJ2-1, with D possibly matching TRBD1 (7 bases). Germline V gene sequence: CDR1 SGHTA, CDR2 FQGTGA. V was clipped by 4 bases and J by 6 bases, with 16 bases between them. There are 15 residues in the CDR3. The CDR3 DNA reads TGTGCCAGCAGCTCCCAGGGGGGAGCCTCCAATGAGCAGTTCTTC. Its protein is CASSSQGGASNEQFF. Together with reference TRBV7-3 and TRBJ2-1, the CDR3 gives the full variable domain: GAGVSQTPSNKVTEKGKYVELRCDPISGHTALYWYRQSLGQGPEFLIYFQGTGAADDSGLPNDRFFAVRPEGSVSTLKIQRTERGDSAVYLCASSSQGGASNEQFFGPGTRLTVL.

Here the CDR3 reads CASGPTRQTNTEAFF. CDR3 in DNA: TGTGCTAGTGGTCCCACTCGACAGACGAACACTGAAGCTTTCTTT. The chain joins TRBV12-5 to TRBJ1-1; D may be TRBD1 (5 bases). This CDR3 has 15 amino acids. In germline, CDR1 is LGHNT, CDR2 FRNRAP. The germline V and J ends were trimmed by 5 bases and 1 base, with 14 bases remaining between them.

V and J are TRBV25-1 and TRBJ1-6; no reliable D call. V was pared by 8 bases and J by 8 bases, with 16 bases between. The CDR3 spans 14 residues. Per the germline V gene, CDR1 is MGHDK and CDR2 is SYGVNS. The CDR3 DNA follows: TGTGCCAGCGGGCGGGGAGGGAGGGATTCACCCCTCCACTTT. Translating it yields CASGRGGRDSPLHF.

The chain combines TRBV7-2 with TRBJ2-5; the D gene is possibly TRBD1 (6 bases). V lost 5 bases to trimming and J lost 5 bases, with 18 bases between them. CDR3 length: 15 amino acids. The germline V gene has CDR1 SGHTA and CDR2 FQGNSA. The CDR3 DNA reads TGTGCCAGCAGCCCGCGCCGACAGGTATTGGAGACCCAGTACTTC. Its protein is CASSPRRQVLETQYF.

The chain joins TRBV25-1 to TRBJ2-1; possible D gene TRBD2, 5 bases. Trimming pared 1 base from V and 0 bases from J, leaving 13 bases between. Germline V lookup: CDR1 MGHDK, CDR2 SYGVNS. This CDR3 comprises 17 residues. The chain's CDR3 is CASSESAAGLSYNEQFF. The CDR3 DNA is TGTGCCAGCAGTGAATCAGCGGCAGGACTCTCCTACAATGAGCAGTTCTTC.

The V gene is TRBV19, the J gene TRBJ2-7; 12 bases are shared with TRBD1. Germline-derived CDR1 and CDR2 are LNHDA and SQIVND (reference sequence). V trimming: 5 bases; J trimming: 2 bases; junction bases outside the gene matches: 4. The length of the CDR3 is 15 residues. CDR3 bases: TGTGCCAGTAGTTCCAGGGACAGGGGGCCCTACGAGCAGTACTTC. Amino acid sequence: CASSSRDRGPYEQYF.

This clone has only one observation. This rearrangement joins TRBV7-9 to TRBJ1-1, with 7 nucleotides matching TRBD1. The CDR3 has 16 amino acids. The germline V gene encodes CDR1 SEHNR and CDR2 FQNEAQ (reference sequence). J gave up 3 bases and V 2 bases, and 9 bases lay outside the gene matches. The CDR3 here is CASSLTQTGLDTEAFF. Here the CDR3 DNA reads TGTGCCAGCAGCTTAACCCAGACAGGGTTGGACACTGAAGCTTTCTTT.

This sequence joins TRBV28 and TRBJ1-3, with D perhaps matching TRBD1 (5 bases). The CDR3 length is 14 residues. The germline V gene has CDR1 MDHEN and CDR2 SYDVKM. Trimming removed 2 bases from V and 5 bases from J, with 10 bases in between. The CDR3 loop reads CASSLDQGRNTIYF. The CDR3 nucleotides are TGTGCCAGCAGTTTAGACCAGGGAAGAAACACCATATATTTT.

V usage is TRBV2 and J usage is TRBJ2-7; no firm D call. CDR3 length equals 18 residues. Germline values: CDR1 SNHLY, CDR2 FYNNEI. V shed 2 bases and J shed 5 bases, with 25 bases lying between them. Here the CDR3 DNA reads TGTGCCAGCAGTGAAATTGAGACGGGTTCCTTCCTTGCCCACGAGCAGTACTTC. Encoded protein: CASSEIETGSFLAHEQYF. Drawing the rest from reference TRBV2 and TRBJ2-7, the complete variable domain is EPEVTQTPSHQVTQMGQEVILRCVPISNHLYFYWYRQILGQKVEFLVSFYNNEISEKSEIFDDQFSVERPDGSNFTLKIRSTKLEDSAMYFCASSEIETGSFLAHEQYFGPGTRLTVT.

V usage is TRBV19 and J usage is TRBJ1-5; a weak D match, TRBD1 (6 bases). The CDR3 has 17 residues. Trimming pared 7 bases from V and 6 bases from J, leaving 25 bases between. Per germline, CDR1 LNHDA and CDR2 SQIVND (reference sequence). The CDR3 nucleotides are TGTGCCAGTAACGAGGCCCTTCGGGGGGGGGCAGGTCAGCCCCAGCATTTT. This gives the protein CASNEALRGGAGQPQHF.

This rearrangement joins TRBV5-5 to TRBJ2-7; possible D gene TRBD1, 6 bases. V was clipped by 4 bases and J by 5 bases, with 10 bases between them. CDR1 is SGHKS, CDR2 YYEKEE, per germline (reference sequence). This CDR3 is 12 amino acids long. In DNA form, the CDR3 reads TGTGCCAGCAGCCTGAACAGGGACGAGCAGTACTTC. Its translation is CASSLNRDEQYF.

The gene calls are TRBV6-1 and TRBJ2-6; perhaps TRBD1 as D (5 bases). V lost 1 base and J lost 2, with 12 bases in between. Germline loops: CDR1 MNHNS, CDR2 SASEGT. The CDR3 runs 17 residues. CDR3 in amino acids: CASSEVPADTGANVLTF. The CDR3, as DNA: TGTGCCAGCAGTGAAGTCCCCGCGGACACTGGGGCCAACGTCCTGACTTTC.

V and J are TRBV2 and TRBJ1-3; no clear D. Germline V gene data show CDR1 as SNHLY and CDR2 as FYNNEI. This CDR3 contains 15 residues. Trimming left V 7 bases short and J 4 bases short, with 17 bases between. CDR3: CASIPTRRLGNTIYF. The CDR3 DNA follows: TGTGCCAGCATTCCCACGAGGAGGCTGGGAAACACCATATATTTT.

This chain uses TRBV10-3 with TRBJ1-1; 7 bases are shared with TRBD1. The CDR3 totals 12 residues. CDR1 is ENHRY and CDR2 is SYGVKD in the germline V gene. V gave up 7 bases and J gave up 4 bases; unmatched junction bases: 3. The CDR3 loop reads CAIKGTATEAFF. The CDR3 DNA follows: TGTGCCATCAAGGGGACAGCCACTGAAGCTTTCTTT.

The rearrangement links TRBV2 to TRBJ2-3, with 8 positions matching TRBD2. CDR1 is SNHLY, CDR2 FYNNEI, per germline. J was trimmed by 9 bases and V by 6 bases; bases with no gene match: 14. The CDR3 totals 15 residues. CDR3 residues: CASRNIAGPTETQYF. CDR3 nucleotide sequence: TGTGCCAGCAGAAATATAGCGGGGCCAACCGAGACGCAGTATTTT.

This chain links TRBV14 with TRBJ2-3, with unresolved D. Germline V gene lookup returns CDR1 SGHDN and CDR2 FVKESK. The V end lost 1 base, the J end lost 2 bases, and 10 bases lay between the germline ends. The CDR3 runs 15 residues. In nucleotides, the CDR3 is TGTGCCAGCAGCCAAGCGAGATTTTTCACAGATACGCAGTATTTT. Encoded protein: CASSQARFFTDTQYF.

The chain has TRBV2 and TRBJ2-6; 11 positions match TRBD1. V trimming: 10 bases; J trimming: 0 bases; junction bases outside the gene matches: 5. The CDR3 is made up of 16 amino acids. Germline V gene sequence: CDR1 SNHLY, CDR2 FYNNEI. The DNA for the CDR3 is TGTGCCAATAAAGGGACAGGGGGCTCTGGGGCCAACGTCCTGACTTTC. Translated, it gives CANKGTGGSGANVLTF.

The rearrangement joins TRBV14 to TRBJ2-6; maybe TRBD1 (5 bases). The V gene lost 2 bases and the J gene lost 0 bases, with 11 bases spanning the gap. Germline CDR1 SGHDN, CDR2 FVKESK. The CDR3 loop spans 17 amino acids. CDR3 bases: TGTGCCAGCAGCCAATGGAAAGGGGTCTCTGGGGCCAACGTCCTGACTTTC. This sequence encodes CASSQWKGVSGANVLTF.